Listed below are T cell receptor beta chains from one sample, sequenced in a study of early T cells in non-severe SARS-CoV-2 infection. TCRdb fed the 5' RACE reads into MiXCR, producing one record per CDR3 protein. Seen here are 66,000 or so distinct CDR3 sequences, less than 14% observed once, and the top ten hold 1.5% to 2%. The specimen sequenced was whole blood. Source of these receptors: an adult who was a healthcare worker with PCR-confirmed SARS-CoV-2 infection or an uninfected control (not recorded which). Both conserved end residues are part of each CDR3. D genes are given only for firm matches. Clone size is given for some rows only: seen once, a few or many times, or a class if the clone is expanded.

J gene	D gene	clone size	V gene	CDR3 DNA	CDR3 protein
TRBJ2-1	.	many	TRBV11-3	TGTGCCAGCAGCTTAGTTCTGAGCTCCTACAATGAGCAGTTCTTC	CASSLVLSSYNEQFF
TRBJ1-1	.	many	TRBV29-1	TGCAGCGTTGGCCCCCGGGGGGATGAAGCTTTCTTT	CSVGPRGDEAFF
TRBJ2-7	.	few	TRBV10-2	TGCGCCAGCAGTGGGCTGAACGAGCAGTACTTC	CASSGLNEQYF
TRBJ2-3	.	.	TRBV4-2	TGTGCCAGCAGCCGTGATGGTGCTAGCACAGATACGCAGTATTTT	CASSRDGASTDTQYF
TRBJ1-1	.	many	TRBV11-2	TGTGCCAGCAGCTTACAGTATGAAGCTTTCTTT	CASSLQYEAFF
TRBJ1-1	.	.	TRBV10-1	TGCGCCAGCTCCAGGGGTGGCAACACTGAAGCTTTCTTT	CASSRGGNTEAFF
TRBJ1-1	.	once	TRBV10-1	TGCGCCAGCAGTCTCAAGAGGGGGATGAACACTGAAGCTTTCTTT	CASSLKRGMNTEAFF
TRBJ1-1	TRBD1	many	TRBV20-1	TGCAGTGCCGACAGGACAGGGACCTTTGAAGCTTTCTTT	CSADRTGTFEAFF
TRBJ2-5	.	few	TRBV7-2	TGTGCCAGCAGCTTACTGGGACTACAGGGCACCCAGTACTTC	CASSLLGLQGTQYF
TRBJ1-6	TRBD1	many	TRBV12-3/TRBV12-4	TGTGCCAGCAGCCTGTCAGGGGGCAATTCACCCCTCCACTTT	CASSLSGGNSPLHF
TRBJ1-2	TRBD1	few	TRBV29-1	TGCAGCGGACAGGGATCCCATGGCTACACCTTC	CSGQGSHGYTF
TRBJ2-3	TRBD2	.	TRBV27	TGTGCCAGCTCTAGCGGGGGGGCTTTAGATACGCAGTATTTT	CASSSGGALDTQYF
TRBJ1-2	TRBD1	.	TRBV10-3	TGTGCCATCAGTGAAACCGGGACAGGGCCGATTAACTATGGCTACACCTTC	CAISETGTGPINYGYTF
TRBJ2-1	TRBD1	.	TRBV7-9	TGTGTCAGCAGCTTGGGACAGGGAACCTACAATGAGCAGTTCTTC	CVSSLGQGTYNEQFF
TRBJ1-3	.	many	TRBV7-6	TGTGCCAGCAGCTTAGCAGAGGGTCTCCCTGGAAACACCATATATTTT	CASSLAEGLPGNTIYF
TRBJ2-7	.	once	TRBV6-1	TGTGCCAGCAGTGAAGGGGCTAGCGTTCGCGAGCAGTACTTC	CASSEGASVREQYF
TRBJ2-1	TRBD1	many	TRBV7-2	TGTGCCAGCAGCCGAGACCCGGGACAGAGCTCCTACAATGAGCAGTTCTTC	CASSRDPGQSSYNEQFF
TRBJ2-5	.	.	TRBV9	TGTGCCAGCAGCGTAGGGGGGGGCGCGGACGAGACCCAGTACTTC	CASSVGGGADETQYF
TRBJ2-3	.	.	TRBV7-2	TGTGCCAGCAGCTTATTACACTGGTCCACAGATACGCAGTATTTT	CASSLLHWSTDTQYF
TRBJ2-7	.	many	TRBV7-2	TGTGCCAGCAGCTTCTCACAGGACGCTCCCTACGAGCAGTACTTC	CASSFSQDAPYEQYF
TRBJ1-1	.	many	TRBV30	TGTGCCTGGGGCTGGGGAGCCTTGAACACTGAAGCTTTCTTT	CAWGWGALNTEAFF
TRBJ2-3	.	many	TRBV7-9	TGTGCCAGCAGCGGGCGGGGAACCGTCACAGATACGCAGTATTTT	CASSGRGTVTDTQYF
TRBJ1-1	.	many	TRBV7-3	TGTGCCAGCAGCTTATTATCCGTTATGAACACTGAAGCTTTCTTT	CASSLLSVMNTEAFF
TRBJ2-2	TRBD1	many	TRBV11-3	TGTGCCAGCAGCTTACCGACAGGGCCCGGGGAGCTGTTTTTT	CASSLPTGPGELFF
TRBJ2-1	.	.	TRBV6-1	TGTGCCAGCAGTGAAGCGCCTAATAAGCAGTTCTTC	CASSEAPNKQFF